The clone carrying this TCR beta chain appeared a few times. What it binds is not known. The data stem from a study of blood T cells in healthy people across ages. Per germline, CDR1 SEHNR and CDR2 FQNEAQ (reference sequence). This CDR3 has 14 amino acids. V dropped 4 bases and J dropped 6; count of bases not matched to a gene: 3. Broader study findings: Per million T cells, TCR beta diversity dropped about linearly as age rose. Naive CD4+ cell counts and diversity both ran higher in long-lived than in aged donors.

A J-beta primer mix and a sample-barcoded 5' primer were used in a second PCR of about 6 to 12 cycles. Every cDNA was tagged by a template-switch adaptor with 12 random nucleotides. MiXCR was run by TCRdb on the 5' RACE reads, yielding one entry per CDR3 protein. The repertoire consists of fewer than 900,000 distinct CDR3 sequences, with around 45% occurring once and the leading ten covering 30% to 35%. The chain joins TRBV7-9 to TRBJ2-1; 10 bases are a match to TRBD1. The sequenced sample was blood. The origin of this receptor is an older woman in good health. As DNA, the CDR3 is TGTGCCAGCAGCTCTTGGACAGGGGGCAATGAGCAGTTCTTC. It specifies CASSSWTGGNEQFF. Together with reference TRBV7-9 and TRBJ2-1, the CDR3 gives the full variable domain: DTGVSQNPRHKITKRGQNVTFRCDPISEHNRLYWYRQTLGQGPEFLTYFQNEAQLEKSRLLSDRFSAERPKGSFSTLEIQRTEQGDSAMYLCASSSWTGGNEQFFGPGTRLTVL.